What follows are 14 T cell receptor beta chains derived from one specimen sequenced in a study of glioma-infiltrating T cells after dendritic cell vaccination. Sequenced by immunoSEQ multiplex PCR; TCRdb stores in-frame clones only, minus some. The table shows roughly 82,000 clones, with about 90% occurring only once. The source material was blood, sampled before dendritic cell vaccination. The source is a human donor with glioblastoma.

This clone was counted a single time. The chain joins TRBV5-1 to TRBJ2-4; TRBD2 matches 7 bases. With 4 bases clipped from V and 5 bases from J, the junction kept 21 bases outside the gene matches. CDR3 length: 19 amino acids. Germline V gene lookup returns CDR1 SGHRS and CDR2 YFSETQ. The CDR3 spells CASSLWGISAGAGENIQYF. DNA of the CDR3: TGCGCCAGCAGCCTGTGGGGCATATCGGCGGGAGCTGGTGAAAACATTCAGTACTTC.

This rearrangement joins TRBV19 to TRBJ1-2; the D gene is possibly TRBD1 (6 bases). Trimming took 5 bases from V and 3 from J, leaving 16 bases between them. The germline CDR1 and CDR2 sequences are LNHDA and SQIVND (reference sequence). This CDR3 has 15 amino acids. CDR3 in DNA: TGTGCCAGTAGTGACCGGGACAAAGGGCACTATGGCTACACCTTC. It specifies CASSDRDKGHYGYTF.

The chain employs TRBV27 and TRBJ2-2; TRBD1 aligns across 7 bases. This CDR3 is built from 16 residues. Germline loops: CDR1 MNHEY, CDR2 SMNVEV (reference sequence). With V trimmed by 2 bases and J by 1 base, 4 bases remained unmatched. The CDR3 region has the DNA TGTGCCAGCAGTTTAACGGGACAGTTGAACACCGGGGAGCTGTTTTTT. Its protein product is CASSLTGQLNTGELFF.

This chain joins TRBV29-1 and TRBJ2-5; possibly TRBD2 for D (7 bases). Trimming pared 4 bases from V and 11 bases from J, leaving 14 bases between. CDR3 length: 11 amino acids. The germline gives CDR1 SQVTM, CDR2 ANQGSEA. CDR3: CSVGGGQEQYF. CDR3 coding DNA: TGCAGCGTTGGGGGGGGGCAAGAGCAGTACTTC.

This clone came up once. The chain couples TRBV11-2 to TRBJ2-5, with a possible D match to TRBD2 (5 bases). The length of the CDR3 is 14 residues. V lost 1 base to trimming and J lost 6 bases, with 12 bases between them. Germline V CDR1 and CDR2: SGHAT, FQNNGV. CDR3 nucleotides: TGTGCCAGCAGCTTAGTGGGCGGGCCTCAGACCCAGTACTTC. Translating it yields CASSLVGGPQTQYF. The entire variable domain, with the rest obtained from reference TRBV11-2 and TRBJ2-5, is as follows: EAGVAQSPRYKIIEKRQSVAFWCNPISGHATLYWYQQILGQGPKLLIQFQNNGVVDDSQLPKDRFSAERLKGVDSTLKIQPAKLEDSAVYLCASSLVGGPQTQYFGPGTRLLVL.

The gene calls are TRBV9 and TRBJ2-7; maybe TRBD2 (5 bases). The CDR3 covers 15 residues. Trimming removed 4 bases at V and 0 bases at J, with 14 bases between. Per the germline V gene, CDR1 is SGDLS and CDR2 is YYNGEE. Written as DNA, the CDR3 is TGTGCCAGCAGCCCCCTAGCTAGCCCCTCCTACGAGCAGTACTTC. Encoded protein: CASSPLASPSYEQYF.

The V call is TRBV6-5, the J call TRBJ2-1; 8 bases are a match to TRBD2. This CDR3 comprises 15 residues. The V and J ends lost 6 bases and 5 bases, in that order; junction bases with no gene match: 9. CDR1 is MNHEY and CDR2 is SVGAGI in the germline V gene. This chain's CDR3 is CASRKESGGHNEQFF. The DNA of the CDR3 is TGTGCCAGCAGAAAGGAGAGCGGGGGCCACAATGAGCAGTTCTTC.

The J gene is TRBJ2-1, the V gene TRBV29-1; possible D gene TRBD1, 5 bases. CDR3 length: 14 amino acids. V lost 6 bases to trimming and J lost 5 bases, with 17 bases between them. Germline CDR1 reads SQVTM; CDR2 reads ANQGSEA. CDR3 in amino acids: CSVAPRTLNNEQFF. CDR3 DNA sequence: TGCAGCGTGGCTCCCCGGACACTCAACAATGAGCAGTTCTTC.

The CDR3: CASRMGLMEAYEQYF. CDR3 DNA sequence: TGTGCCAGCAGGATGGGACTGATGGAAGCCTACGAGCAGTACTTC. The gene calls are TRBV6-5 and TRBJ2-7; the D gene is possibly TRBD2 (6 bases). The CDR3 spans 15 residues. Trimming pared 6 bases from V and 2 bases from J, leaving 17 bases between. The V gene's germline CDR1 is MNHEY and CDR2 SVGAGI.

The chain uses TRBV11-3 and TRBJ2-1, with TRBD2 identical over 10 bases. Losses at the gene ends were 4 bases for V and 2 bases for J; bases not matched to a gene: 8. The CDR3 loop spans 17 amino acids. Germline CDR1 and CDR2: SGHNT and YENEEA. For the CDR3, the DNA is TGTGCCAGCAGCTCCGGTAGCGGGAGGTCCACCTACAATGAGCAGTTCTTC. The encoded protein is CASSSGSGRSTYNEQFF.

The V gene is TRBV6-6, the J gene TRBJ1-1, with a tentative D call TRBD1 (5 bases). Trimming removed 7 bases at V and 1 base at J, with 13 bases between. CDR1 is MNHNY and CDR2 is SVGAGI in the germline V gene (reference sequence). The CDR3 runs 14 residues. The CDR3 spells CASKTGEGNTEAFF. In DNA form, the CDR3 reads TGTGCCAGCAAAACGGGGGAAGGGAACACTGAAGCTTTCTTT.

CDR3 region: CASSPYQETQYF. The CDR3 nucleotides read TGTGCCAGCAGCCCTTACCAAGAGACCCAGTACTTC. This chain connects TRBV14 to TRBJ2-5; D ambiguous. The germline V and J ends were trimmed by 4 bases and 0 bases, with 3 bases remaining between them. CDR3 length equals 12 residues. Germline values: CDR1 SGHDN, CDR2 FVKESK.

V gene TRBV5-1 combines with J gene TRBJ1-1, with 11 bases identical to TRBD1. Per the germline V gene, CDR1 is SGHRS and CDR2 is YFSETQ. The CDR3 contains 14 residues. J lost 4 bases, V lost 4 bases, and 3 bases had no gene match. In nucleotides, the CDR3 is TGCGCCAGCAGCGCAGGACAGGGGGCCACTGAAGCTTTCTTT. Its translation: CASSAGQGATEAFF.

This chain links TRBV19 with TRBJ1-2; D gene ambiguous. Germline CDR1 and CDR2: LNHDA and SQIVND (reference sequence). The CDR3 extends over 10 amino acids. V gave up 5 bases and J gave up 7 bases, with 5 bases separating them. Here the CDR3 DNA reads TGTGCCAGTAGTGCGGTTGGCTACACCTTC. It translates to CASSAVGYTF. The full variable domain, completed using reference TRBV19 and TRBJ1-2, is DGGITQSPKYLFRKEGQNVTLSCEQNLNHDAMYWYRQDPGQGLRLIYYSQIVNDFQKGDIAEGYSVSREKKESFPLTVTSAQKNPTAFYLCASSAVGYTFGSGTRLTVV.